This T cell receptor beta chain came from a study of graft-versus-host responses after intestinal transplantation. The wider study: Multivisceral, liver-intestinal, or isolated intestinal grafts went to recipients.

V gave up 0 bases and J gave up 8 bases, with 10 bases separating them. Germline values: CDR1 LNHNV, CDR2 YYDKDF (reference sequence). The CDR3 sequence is 13 residues long. Study results and caveats: Early post-transplant falls in HvG clones accompanied the peak levels of circulating GvH clones. Some GvH clones appeared in ileal mucosa or blood before recipient bone marrow.

This table comes from immunoSEQ multiplex PCR, and its TCRdb copy is limited to in-frame clones, with some not included. The table has more than 95,000 clones, 75% to 95% seen once. Of note for this clone: The antigen is not known.

The chain links TRBV15 to TRBJ1-2; no clear D gene. The sample was unstimulated CD4+ T cells sorted from spleen or lymph node cells, taken before intestinal transplant. The sequence derives from a human donor who received an intestinal transplant. CDR3 sequence: CATSRDSFGGYTF. The CDR3 DNA reads as TGTGCCACCAGCAGAGACTCTTTCGGGGGCTACACCTTC.